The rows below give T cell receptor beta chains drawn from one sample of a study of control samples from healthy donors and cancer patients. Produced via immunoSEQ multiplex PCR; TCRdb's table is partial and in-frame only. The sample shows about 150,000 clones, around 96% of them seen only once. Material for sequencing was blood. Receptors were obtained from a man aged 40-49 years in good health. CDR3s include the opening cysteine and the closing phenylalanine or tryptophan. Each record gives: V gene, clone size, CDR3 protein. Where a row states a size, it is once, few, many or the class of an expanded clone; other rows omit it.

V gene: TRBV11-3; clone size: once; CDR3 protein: CASSLGAKSGLHNQPQHF
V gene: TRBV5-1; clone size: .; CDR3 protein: CASSLALAGAADTQYF
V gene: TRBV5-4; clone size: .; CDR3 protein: CASSAYNEQFF
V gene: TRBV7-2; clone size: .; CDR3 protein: CASSFDRGLGEQYF
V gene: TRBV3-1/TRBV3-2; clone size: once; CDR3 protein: CASSQSGVGGGAQYF
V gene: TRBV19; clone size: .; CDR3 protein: CASLEGGTEAFF
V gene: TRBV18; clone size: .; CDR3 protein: CASSPSLDPGEKLFF
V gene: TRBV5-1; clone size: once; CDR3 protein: CASRIRETQYF
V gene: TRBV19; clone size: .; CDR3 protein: CASSIVDRGYGELFF
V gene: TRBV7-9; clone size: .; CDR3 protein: CASSTPLGADTQYF
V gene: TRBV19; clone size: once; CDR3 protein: CASSPQREDEQFF
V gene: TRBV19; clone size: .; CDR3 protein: CASSTLGGAGIQPQHF
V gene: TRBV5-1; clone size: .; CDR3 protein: CASSQGGEKLFF
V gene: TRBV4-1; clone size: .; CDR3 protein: CASSQDTGGAGPGELFF
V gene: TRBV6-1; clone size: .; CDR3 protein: CASSEHPRPGNQPQHF
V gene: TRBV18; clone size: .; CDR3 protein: CASSSQNSGNTIYF
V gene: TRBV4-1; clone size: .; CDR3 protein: CASSQGGGGVTGANVLTF
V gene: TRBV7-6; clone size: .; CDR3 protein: CASSLVPREKSETQYF
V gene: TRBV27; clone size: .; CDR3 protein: CASSSSSRNTGELFF
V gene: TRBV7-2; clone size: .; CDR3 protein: CASSFGGAGDTQYF
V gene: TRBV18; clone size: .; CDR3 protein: CASSSGPGAETQYF
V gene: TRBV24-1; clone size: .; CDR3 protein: CATSGGQGADTYEQYF
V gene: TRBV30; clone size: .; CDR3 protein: CAWSHIRGLTEAFF
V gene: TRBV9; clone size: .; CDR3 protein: CASSVGTGGQETQYF
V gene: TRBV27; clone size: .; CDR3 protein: CASSLFSGAHGYTF
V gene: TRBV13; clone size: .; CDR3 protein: CASSQGMRTDTQYF
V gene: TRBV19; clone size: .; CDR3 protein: CASSIDRAWTAEAFF
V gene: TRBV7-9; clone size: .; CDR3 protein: CASSVGAAEQFF
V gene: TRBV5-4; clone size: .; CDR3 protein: CASSRETRGEKLFF
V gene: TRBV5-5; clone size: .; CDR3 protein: CASSLDRDSIYEQYF
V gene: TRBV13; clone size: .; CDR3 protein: CASSLRPAGVADTQYF
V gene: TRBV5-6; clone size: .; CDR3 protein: CASSLGSGYEAFF
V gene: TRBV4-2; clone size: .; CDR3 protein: CASSQALAGGYEQYF
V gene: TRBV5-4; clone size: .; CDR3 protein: CASSSPTGLSYEQYF
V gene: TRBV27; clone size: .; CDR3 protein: CASSLSGGLNTEAFF
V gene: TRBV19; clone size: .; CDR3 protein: CASTVQGMNTEAFF
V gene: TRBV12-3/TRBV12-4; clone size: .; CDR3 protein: CASSSRGSTGYTF
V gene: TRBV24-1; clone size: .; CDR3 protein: CATSGGEGDGIQETQYF
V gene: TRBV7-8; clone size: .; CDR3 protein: CASSLGSVGWGGSTGPLHF
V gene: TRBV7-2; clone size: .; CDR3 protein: CASSQAGFGSPLHF
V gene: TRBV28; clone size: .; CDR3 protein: CASSSQAGTEAFF
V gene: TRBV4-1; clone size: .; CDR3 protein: CASSPGLAGGPGQFF
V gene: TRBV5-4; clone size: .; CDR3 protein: CASSAGWGGYEQYF
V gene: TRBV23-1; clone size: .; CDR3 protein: CASSQGKGGTEAFF
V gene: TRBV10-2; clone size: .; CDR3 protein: CASRLDREENTEAFF
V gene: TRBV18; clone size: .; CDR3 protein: CASSPGTLDQPQHF
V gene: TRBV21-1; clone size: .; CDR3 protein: CASSDGETSNQPQHF
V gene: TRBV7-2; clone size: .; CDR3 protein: CASSLALSEKLFF
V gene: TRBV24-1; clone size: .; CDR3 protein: CATSAWGAAGELFF
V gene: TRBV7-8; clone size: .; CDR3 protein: CASSLGGRVSYEQYF
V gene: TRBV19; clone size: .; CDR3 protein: CASSTWDRVTEQYF
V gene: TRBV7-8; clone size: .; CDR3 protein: CASSFGGLNEKLFF
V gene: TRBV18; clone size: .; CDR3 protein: CASSRTMGTELNYGYTF
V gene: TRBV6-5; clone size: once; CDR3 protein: CASRWDGLTEAFF
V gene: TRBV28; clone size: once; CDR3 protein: CASRSFYYGYTF
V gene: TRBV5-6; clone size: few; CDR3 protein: CASSLAGLAGGGETQYF
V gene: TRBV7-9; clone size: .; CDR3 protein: CASSSRGGHGGYTF